The present TCR beta chain was sequenced within a study of radiation and T cells in renal cell carcinoma. Study-wide points: Pretreatment tumor biopsies were lacking, so baseline clonotypes are unknown. In blood, top tumor clones expanded by 2 weeks, shrinking by 4.

Generated by immunoSEQ multiplex PCR, the TCRdb table keeps only in-frame clones and is missing some. The sample comprises approximately 90,000 clones, approximately 86% of which are singletons, and approximately 8.1% rests with the top ten. About this clone: Its antigen is undetermined.

Unmatched junction bases numbered 10, after V lost 2 bases and J lost 6 bases. The germline V gene has CDR1 SGDLS and CDR2 YYNGEE. The CDR3 covers 16 residues. Described time point: baseline pretreatment blood. Treatment of the sample: 15 Gy SBRT to primary tumor, nephrectomy 4 weeks later. Blood was sampled at baseline, 2 weeks and 4 weeks after SBRT. The patient's renal cell carcinoma had clear cell pathology. This sequence joins TRBV9 and TRBJ2-1, with 8 bases that match TRBD2. This clonotype was obtained from a man in his forties or fifties with renal cell carcinoma. Sequencing was performed on blood, taken from a patient whose treatment included radiotherapy and nephrectomy. CDR3 in DNA: TGTGCCAGCAGCGTCGGGAGCGGGAGAAGGGGCAATGAGCAGTTCTTC. Translating gives CASSVGSGRRGNEQFF.